This TCR beta chain was sequenced for a study of response to subunit inactivated influenza vaccine. Study results and limitations: The study's authors posited that every seasonal influenza vaccination enlists few new T cells.

TCRdb processed the RT-PCR reads anew with MiXCR; each CDR3 protein has one entry. The sample shows over 400,000 distinct CDR3 sequences, over 9.5% of them seen only once. On this clonotype: What it recognizes is unknown.

Germline V gives CDR1 SGDLS, CDR2 YYNGEE. The CDR3 has 19 amino acids. The junction had 17 bases not matched to a gene; V was cut back by 4 bases and J by 7 bases. This specimen consisted of PBMCs from blood, obtained roughly 46 days after vaccination. V and J are TRBV9 and TRBJ2-4; 13 bases are a match to TRBD2. The receptor comes from a man aged 50-59 years who received an inactivated influenza vaccine. CDR3 in amino acids: CASSPSRATSGGAGNIQYF. In DNA, the CDR3 is TGTGCCAGCAGCCCGTCCCGGGCTACTAGCGGGGGGGCCGGTAACATTCAGTACTTC.